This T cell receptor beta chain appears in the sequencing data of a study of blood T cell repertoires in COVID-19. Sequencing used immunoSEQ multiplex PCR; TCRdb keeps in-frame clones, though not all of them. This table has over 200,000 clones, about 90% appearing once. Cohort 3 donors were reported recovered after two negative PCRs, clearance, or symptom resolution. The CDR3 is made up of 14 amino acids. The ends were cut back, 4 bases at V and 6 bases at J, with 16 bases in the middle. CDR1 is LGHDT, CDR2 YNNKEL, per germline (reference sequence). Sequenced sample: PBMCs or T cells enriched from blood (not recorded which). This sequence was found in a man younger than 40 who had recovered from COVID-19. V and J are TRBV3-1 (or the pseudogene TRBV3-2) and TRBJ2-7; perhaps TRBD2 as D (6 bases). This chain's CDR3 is CASSPTGVPGEQYF. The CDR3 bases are TGTGCCAGCAGCCCCACGGGGGTCCCAGGCGAGCAGTACTTC.